A single sample is the source of the 24 T cell receptor beta chains below, sequenced in a study of blood T cell repertoires in COVID-19. Assay: immunoSEQ multiplex PCR; the TCRdb copy retains only in-frame clones and omits some. The sample comprises hundreds of thousands of clones, approximately 92% of which are singletons, and around 0.95% rests with the top ten. Sequencing was carried out using peripheral blood. The receptors derive from a man aged 18 to 29 with COVID-19, enrolled during active disease.

The genes are TRBV6-1 and TRBJ2-7; 10 nucleotides line up with TRBD1. V lost 2 bases to trimming and J lost 6 bases; unmatched junction nucleotides: 7. Per germline, CDR1 MNHNS and CDR2 SASEGT. The CDR3 is made up of 15 amino acids. This CDR3 reads CASSERDRGRGEQYF. CDR3 nucleotides: TGTGCCAGCAGTGAACGGGACAGGGGACGGGGCGAGCAGTACTTC.

In its sample, this clone was seen once. The genes are TRBV30 and TRBJ1-5, with 9 nucleotides matching TRBD1. Per germline, CDR1 GTSNPN and CDR2 SVGIG (reference sequence). V dropped 4 bases and J dropped 1; count of bases not matched to a gene: 11. This CDR3 is 17 amino acids long. CDR3 sequence reads: CAWTPGQGIFSNQPQHF. As DNA, the CDR3 is TGTGCCTGGACCCCGGGACAGGGAATATTCAGCAATCAGCCCCAGCATTTT.

The V call is TRBV19, the J call TRBJ2-1; 8 nucleotides align to TRBD1. Per the germline V gene, CDR1 is LNHDA and CDR2 is SQIVND (reference sequence). The CDR3 runs to 14 residues. The J segment lost 6 bases and the V segment lost 4 bases, leaving 5 bases of the junction unmatched. The CDR3 is CASSTGGGTNEQFF. CDR3 in DNA: TGTGCCAGTAGTACAGGGGGCGGGACCAATGAGCAGTTCTTC.

Concerning this clone: A much larger clone lies one base from this, so it may be a read error. Additional DNA sequences in this sample encode the identical CDR3. The gene calls are TRBV7-9 and TRBJ1-2; 7 nucleotides match TRBD1. Trimming at V came to 4 bases and at J to 3 bases, leaving 2 bases not matched to a gene. From germline, CDR1 is SEHNR and CDR2 FQNEAQ (reference sequence). The CDR3 consists of 13 residues. The CDR3 is CASSSGTDYGYTF. Here the CDR3 DNA reads TGTGCCAGCAGCTCCGGGACAGACTATGGCTACACCTTC.

V usage is TRBV5-4 and J usage is TRBJ2-3, with D perhaps matching TRBD2 (5 bases). This CDR3 has 15 residues. Between the trimmed V and J ends, which lost 0 bases and 2 bases, there was a span of 10 bases. Germline-derived CDR1 and CDR2 are SGHNT and YYREEE (reference sequence). In DNA, the CDR3 is TGTGCCAGCAGCTTGGGAAAGCGGATCACAGATACGCAGTATTTT. Its translation: CASSLGKRITDTQYF.

V is TRBV24-1 and J is TRBJ2-3; TRBD2 matches 10 bases. V lost 4 bases and J lost 3; bases outside the gene matches: 9. CDR1 is KGHDR and CDR2 is SFDVKD in the germline V gene. This CDR3 has 17 amino acids. Here the CDR3 reads CATSDHGLAEATDTQYF. The CDR3 nucleotides read TGTGCCACCAGTGACCACGGACTAGCGGAAGCGACAGATACGCAGTATTTT.

The CDR3 nucleotides read TGTGCCACCAGCAGCCGGGTGGAACCTAACTATGGCTACACCTTC. It encodes CATSSRVEPNYGYTF. The gene calls are TRBV15 and TRBJ1-2; no clear D gene. Germline CDR1 is LNHNV and CDR2 is YYDKDF (reference sequence). Deletions cut 3 bases from V and 0 bases from J, with 11 bases between. The CDR3 runs to 15 residues. The entire variable domain, with the rest obtained from reference TRBV15 and TRBJ1-2, is as follows: DAMVIQNPRYQVTQFGKPVTLSCSQTLNHNVMYWYQQKSSQAPKLLFHYYDKDFNNEADTPDNFQSRRPNTSFCFLDIRSPGLGDTAMYLCATSSRVEPNYGYTFGSGTRLTVV.

The V gene is TRBV18, the J gene TRBJ2-5, with D maybe TRBD2 (6 bases). Trimming removed 2 bases from V and 4 bases from J, with 11 bases in between. CDR1 and CDR2 from the germline V gene are KGHSH and LQKENI. The CDR3 contains 14 residues. The CDR3 DNA reads TGTGCCAGCTCACCATCACTAGCTGGAGAGACCCAGTACTTC. Translating gives CASSPSLAGETQYF.

The chain employs TRBV7-2 and TRBJ1-2; 9 bases match TRBD1. The CDR3 runs 14 residues. Germline CDR1 is SGHTA and CDR2 is FQGNSA. The J segment lost 6 bases and the V segment lost 5 bases, leaving 7 bases of the junction unmatched. Written as DNA, the CDR3 is TGTGCCAGCAGCGACGCGACAGGGGGTGATGGCTACACCTTC. Amino acids: CASSDATGGDGYTF.

V is TRBV5-4 and J is TRBJ2-5; 10 nucleotides agree with TRBD2. Losses at the gene ends were 0 bases for V and 2 bases for J; bases not matched to a gene: 1. Germline loops: CDR1 SGHNT, CDR2 YYREEE (reference sequence). CDR3 length equals 15 residues. The CDR3 region is CASSLASGRQETQYF. The CDR3 bases are TGTGCCAGCAGCTTGGCTAGCGGGAGACAAGAGACCCAGTACTTC.

The V gene is TRBV19, the J gene TRBJ2-7; a possible D gene is TRBD2 (7 bases). Trimming cost V 6 bases and J 6 bases, with 18 bases left between them. Germline assignment: CDR1 LNHDA and CDR2 SQIVND (reference sequence). The CDR3 totals 14 residues. The CDR3 protein is CASRVAGAGGEQYF. CDR3 bases: TGTGCCAGTAGGGTCGCGGGGGCGGGCGGCGAGCAGTACTTC.

CDR3 nucleotides: TGTGCCACCAGTGACCAGACAGGGAGCGCCGGGGAGCTGTTTTTT. Protein sequence: CATSDQTGSAGELFF. V and J are TRBV24-1 and TRBJ2-2; 7 bases line up with TRBD1. The V gene's germline CDR1 is KGHDR and CDR2 SFDVKD. The CDR3 has 15 residues. The J segment lost 6 bases and the V segment lost 4 bases, leaving 7 bases of the junction unmatched.

The chain links TRBV5-1 to TRBJ2-1; 7 bases fit TRBD2. V shed 0 bases, J shed 9 bases, and the junction held 9 bases outside the gene matches. The CDR3 is made up of 15 amino acids. CDR1 and CDR2 (germline): SGHRS, YFSETQ. The CDR3 here is CASSLVLGGPSEQFF. In DNA form, the CDR3 reads TGCGCCAGCAGCTTGGTTTTGGGAGGGCCGAGTGAGCAGTTCTTC.

The genes are TRBV7-9 and TRBJ2-7; 12 bases are shared with TRBD1. Germline CDR1 SEHNR, CDR2 FQNEAQ (reference sequence). V lost 5 bases, J lost 5 bases, and 4 bases stayed unmatched. This CDR3 spans 14 amino acids. The CDR3 loop reads CASSQGQGANEQYF. DNA for the CDR3: TGTGCCAGCAGCCAGGGACAGGGGGCGAACGAGCAGTACTTC.

The chain carries TRBV11-2 and TRBJ2-7; 7 nucleotides align to TRBD1. Germline V gene data show CDR1 as SGHAT and CDR2 as FQNNGV. J lost 7 bases, V lost 5 bases, and 5 bases had no gene match. The CDR3 covers 12 residues. CDR3 nucleotide sequence: TGTGCCAGCAGCCCCGGGACAGATGAGCAGTACTTC. Its protein is CASSPGTDEQYF.

This clone has just a few counts. The chain is built from TRBV27 and TRBJ1-6; D is possibly TRBD1 (5 bases). V lost 0 bases to trimming and J lost 4 bases, with 10 bases between them. This CDR3 contains 16 residues. The V gene's germline CDR1 is MNHEY and CDR2 SMNVEV (reference sequence). The chain's CDR3 is CASSLSNPGYNSPLHF. The CDR3 DNA reads as TGTGCCAGCAGTTTATCGAACCCAGGGTATAATTCACCCCTCCACTTT.

The chain is built from TRBV5-1 and TRBJ2-7, with a tentative D call TRBD1 (6 bases). The CDR3 is 13 amino acids. V shed 4 bases and J shed 3 bases, with 11 bases lying between them. From germline, CDR1 is SGHRS and CDR2 YFSETQ. The CDR3 region has the DNA TGCGCCAGCAGCCTCACAGGGAACTACGAGCAGTACTTC. This gives the protein CASSLTGNYEQYF.

This rearrangement joins TRBV7-2 to TRBJ2-7; 11 positions agree with TRBD2. The V segment lost 6 bases and the J segment 3 bases; nucleotides outside the gene matches: 19. The germline gives CDR1 SGHTA, CDR2 FQGNSA. This CDR3 comprises 19 residues. The CDR3 is CASSFGRGGTSGRLYEQYF. CDR3 nucleotides: TGTGCCAGCAGTTTTGGGAGGGGGGGGACTAGCGGACGACTCTACGAGCAGTACTTC.

This CDR3 reads CASSLEVSGSNEQFF. CDR3 DNA sequence: TGCGCCAGCAGCTTGGAGGTTAGCGGGAGCAATGAGCAGTTCTTC. The gene calls are TRBV5-1 and TRBJ2-1, with 9 positions matching TRBD2. The CDR3 is 15 amino acids. Germline assignment: CDR1 SGHRS and CDR2 YFSETQ. V was clipped by 0 bases and J by 6 bases; unmatched bases: 4. Full variable domain (missing parts from reference TRBV5-1 and TRBJ2-1): KAGVTQTPRYLIKTRGQQVTLSCSPISGHRSVSWYQQTPGQGLQFLFEYFSETQRNKGNFPGRFSGRQFSNSRSEMNVSTLELGDSALYLCASSLEVSGSNEQFFGPGTRLTVL.

The CDR3 spells CASSPLTGIMVNEQFF. CDR3 DNA: TGTGCCAGCAGCCCTTTAACGGGGATTATGGTCAATGAGCAGTTCTTC. The genes are TRBV5-6 and TRBJ2-1; perhaps TRBD2 as D (5 bases). In germline, CDR1 is SGHDT, CDR2 YYEEEE. V lost 4 bases to trimming and J lost 6 bases, with 20 bases between them. There are 16 residues in the CDR3.

V and J are TRBV2 and TRBJ2-2; TRBD2 might be the D (5 bases). This CDR3 region has 14 residues. Deletions cut 6 bases from V and 0 bases from J, with 8 bases between. Per the germline V gene, CDR1 is SNHLY and CDR2 is FYNNEI. The CDR3 reads CASRAGTNTGELFF. The CDR3 nucleotides read TGTGCCAGCAGGGCCGGGACGAACACCGGGGAGCTGTTTTTT.

V and J are TRBV30 and TRBJ1-4; 7 positions agree with TRBD1. The trim removed 4 bases at V and 8 bases at J, leaving 7 bases unmatched. In germline, CDR1 is GTSNPN, CDR2 SVGIG (reference sequence). This CDR3 is built from 13 residues. The CDR3 DNA reads as TGTGCCTGGACCAGGGGGACGGGGGAAAAACTGTTTTTT. Encoded protein: CAWTRGTGEKLFF.

CDR3 DNA sequence: TGTGCCAGCAGACCCTGGGGCAGCTCCTACGAGCAGTACTTC. Translation gives CASRPWGSSYEQYF. This sequence joins TRBV27 and TRBJ2-7, with D possibly TRBD1 on 5 matching bases. CDR1 is MNHEY, CDR2 SMNVEV, per germline (reference sequence). Deletions cut 6 bases from V and 0 bases from J, with 12 bases between. The CDR3 length is 14 residues.

The gene calls are TRBV11-2 and TRBJ1-5, with 7 nucleotides matching TRBD1. Per germline, CDR1 SGHAT and CDR2 FQNNGV. With V trimmed by 5 bases and J by 2 bases, 6 bases remained unmatched. This CDR3 has 15 amino acids. The CDR3 bases are TGTGCCAGCAGCCTAACAGGGGCGGGCAATCAGCCCCAGCATTTT. Translating gives CASSLTGAGNQPQHF.